This entry lists 20 T cell receptor beta chains sequenced from one sample in a study of identical twins. TCRdb re-analysed the 5' RACE reads in MiXCR, keeping a single row per CDR3 protein. The data contain around 250,000 distinct CDR3 sequences, roughly 7% of them singletons. These data also formed part of another study, on yellow fever vaccine responses in identical twins.

The sample consisted of memory (CD45RO+) T cells sorted from blood. The origin of the receptors is a woman aged 18-29 years in good health.

This clonotype was counted between two and nine times. The chain links TRBV2 to TRBJ2-1; TRBD2 matches at 12 bases. Trimming removed 5 bases from V and 10 bases from J; junction bases left unmatched: 6. The CDR3 is made up of 14 amino acids. Germline V gene data show CDR1 as SNHLY and CDR2 as FYNNEI. The CDR3 protein is CASSRLAGADEQFF. Written as DNA, the CDR3 is TGTGCCAGCAGTAGACTAGCGGGAGCCGACGAGCAGTTCTTC.

The rearrangement joins TRBV14 to TRBJ2-5; TRBD1 matches 7 bases. Trimming cost V 4 bases and J 5 bases; bases outside gene matches: 4. CDR3 length equals 13 residues. Looked up from germline, CDR1 is SGHDN and CDR2 is FVKESK. The CDR3 coding sequence is TGTGCCAGCAGCCGAGGGGGCTGGGAGACCCAGTACTTC. Translating gives CASSRGGWETQYF.

This chain joins TRBV5-5 and TRBJ2-1; D is possibly TRBD2 (6 bases). The length of the CDR3 is 15 residues. The germline V and J ends were trimmed by 3 bases and 4 bases, with 14 bases remaining between them. CDR1 and CDR2 (germline): SGHKS, YYEKEE (reference sequence). Here the CDR3 reads CASSSFGRDYNEQFF. The CDR3 DNA sequence: TGTGCCAGCAGCTCCTTCGGGCGGGATTACAATGAGCAGTTCTTC.

This clonotype was counted a few times. The chain links TRBV11-2 to TRBJ2-2; no clear D gene. Germline lookup yields CDR1 SGHAT and CDR2 FQNNGV. This CDR3 spans 13 amino acids. Deletions cut 3 bases from V and 6 bases from J, with 8 bases between. The CDR3 here is CASSLLSAGELFF. CDR3 bases: TGTGCCAGCAGCTTGCTATCCGCCGGGGAGCTGTTTTTT.

In this sample, this clonotype turned up many times. The CDR3: CASSLVTKETQYF. The CDR3 DNA reads TGCGCCAGCAGCTTGGTAACTAAAGAGACCCAGTACTTC. This chain joins TRBV5-1 and TRBJ2-5; D gene ambiguous. V was cut by 0 bases and J by 3 bases, with 6 bases left in between. Germline V gives CDR1 SGHRS, CDR2 YFSETQ. This CDR3 region has 13 residues.

The CDR3 coding sequence is TGTGCCAGCGGTTTATGGGGGGGCGAGCAGTACTTC. Amino acids: CASGLWGGEQYF. The chain couples TRBV2 to TRBJ2-7; 7 bases are a match to TRBD2. V was pared by 8 bases and J by 6 bases, with 7 bases of the junction left unmatched. The CDR3 is 12 amino acids. Germline CDR1 reads SNHLY; CDR2 reads FYNNEI.

In its sample, this clonotype was seen many times. The chain recombines TRBV4-2 with TRBJ2-2, with 14 bases lining up with TRBD2. The V gene's germline CDR1 is LGHNA and CDR2 YNFKEQ. This CDR3 spans 16 amino acids. V shed 4 bases and J 9 bases; nucleotides not matched to a gene: 7. CDR3: CASSPRTSGGLRELFF. The CDR3 DNA reads as TGTGCCAGCAGCCCTCGGACTAGCGGGGGGCTACGGGAGCTGTTTTTT.

This chain joins TRBV11-2 and TRBJ2-4, with a weak D call TRBD2 (5 bases). The CDR3 length is 11 residues. Germline assignment: CDR1 SGHAT and CDR2 FQNNGV. The V end was cut by 5 bases, the J end by 8 bases, with 7 bases between. The CDR3 DNA is TGTGCCAGCAGCACAGCGGACATTCAGTACTTC. It translates to CASSTADIQYF.

This clonotype has at least ten counts. The genes are TRBV15 and TRBJ1-5; D uncertain. CDR1 and CDR2 (germline): LNHNV, YYDKDF (reference sequence). The V end lost 1 base, the J end lost 0 bases, and 7 bases lay between the germline ends. This CDR3 is 15 amino acids long. The CDR3 loop is CATSRVLYSNQPQHF. As DNA, the CDR3 is TGTGCCACCAGCAGAGTTCTCTATAGCAATCAGCCCCAGCATTTT.

This clonotype came up a few times. The chain has TRBV11-1 and TRBJ2-6; D perhaps matches TRBD1 (6 bases). Germline-derived CDR1 and CDR2 are SGHAT and FQDESV (reference sequence). The CDR3 is 15 residues long. Trimming cost V 5 bases and J 2 bases, with 10 bases left between them. In nucleotides, the CDR3 is TGTGCCAGCAGCCCACAGGGAGCTGGGGCCAACGTCCTGACTTTC. Its protein is CASSPQGAGANVLTF.

V usage is TRBV2 and J usage is TRBJ2-5; TRBD2 is a possible D gene (6 bases). This CDR3 is 13 amino acids long. Trimming stripped 4 bases from V and 5 bases from J, with 11 bases between. Looked up from germline, CDR1 is SNHLY and CDR2 is FYNNEI. This CDR3 reads CASSGEEIETQYF. Here the CDR3 DNA reads TGTGCCAGCAGTGGGGAGGAGATCGAGACCCAGTACTTC.

The sample holds many counts of this clonotype. The V gene is TRBV29-1, the J gene TRBJ1-5, with 8 bases lining up with TRBD1. Germline V gene lookup returns CDR1 SQVTM and CDR2 ANQGSEA. With 6 bases clipped from V and 7 bases from J, the junction kept 5 bases outside the gene matches. CDR3 size: 12 residues. The CDR3 sequence is CSVGQGGQPQHF. For the CDR3, the DNA is TGCAGCGTCGGACAGGGAGGGCAGCCCCAGCATTTT.

The chain carries TRBV9 and TRBJ2-3; 9 nucleotides align to TRBD2. Losses at the gene ends were 2 bases for V and 6 bases for J; bases not matched to a gene: 7. From germline, CDR1 is SGDLS and CDR2 YYNGEE. The CDR3 is 15 amino acids. In DNA, the CDR3 is TGTGCCAGCAGCGTTGCGGGAGGGCAATTGGATACGCAGTATTTT. Residues: CASSVAGGQLDTQYF.

In its sample, this clonotype was seen many times. The genes are TRBV12-3 or TRBV12-4 and TRBJ2-1; possibly TRBD2 for D (6 bases). V was trimmed by 4 bases and J by 0 bases, leaving 10 bases between them. The CDR3 consists of 15 residues. CDR3 bases: TGTGCCAGCAGTTCGGGACTTAGCTCCTACAATGAGCAGTTCTTC. This gives the protein CASSSGLSSYNEQFF.

This clonotype was observed a handful of times. The chain couples TRBV2 to TRBJ1-6; D is ambiguous. V was pared by 6 bases and J by 9 bases, with 18 bases between. The CDR3 contains 15 residues. Germline CDR1 SNHLY, CDR2 FYNNEI. The CDR3 sequence is CASSVETLSGSPLHF. For the CDR3, the DNA is TGTGCCAGCAGCGTAGAAACCCTTAGTGGTTCACCCCTCCACTTT.

This chain joins TRBV14 and TRBJ1-2; perhaps TRBD1 as D (5 bases). V lost 4 bases and J lost 0, with 18 bases in between. CDR1 is SGHDN, CDR2 FVKESK, per germline. The CDR3 contains 17 residues. For the CDR3, the DNA is TGTGCCAGCAGCCGAGGCTGGTTTTTGGGGCCTAACTATGGCTACACCTTC. Protein sequence: CASSRGWFLGPNYGYTF.

The chain couples TRBV28 to TRBJ2-7; no definite D call. This CDR3 comprises 13 residues. From germline, CDR1 is MDHEN and CDR2 SYDVKM. The germline V and J ends were trimmed by 5 bases and 3 bases, with 11 bases remaining between them. The chain's CDR3 is CASSQPPRYEQYV. CDR3 bases: TGTGCCAGCAGTCAACCCCCCCGCTACGAGCAGTACGTC.

This clonotype was picked up many times. V and J are TRBV20-1 and TRBJ2-2; TRBD1 matches 7 bases. The V segment lost 3 bases and the J segment 3 bases; nucleotides outside the gene matches: 10. The CDR3 has 16 amino acids. Germline values: CDR1 DFQATT, CDR2 SNEGSKA (reference sequence). In nucleotides, the CDR3 is TGCAGTGCTAGTGGTTCCTCAGGACAGGACACCGGGGAGCTGTTTTTT. Protein: CSASGSSGQDTGELFF.

In its sample, this clonotype was seen many times. J is TRBJ2-5 and V is TRBV7-2; D unresolved. CDR1 and CDR2 from the germline V gene are SGHTA and FQGNSA. This CDR3 is 13 amino acids long. V dropped 2 bases and J dropped 7 bases, with 11 bases sitting between them. CDR3 bases: TGTGCCAGCAGCTTATCTTCAGAACCGACCCAGTACTTC. This codes for CASSLSSEPTQYF.

In this sample, this clonotype turned up a few times. The rearrangement uses TRBV9 and TRBJ1-4; 10 bases are shared with TRBD1. Trimming cost V 0 bases and J 7 bases; bases outside gene matches: 6. Germline V CDR1 and CDR2: SGDLS, YYNGEE. The CDR3 covers 16 residues. Written as DNA, the CDR3 is TGTGCCAGCAGCGTAGCCCCGGGACAGGGGATTGAAAAACTGTTTTTT. Its protein product is CASSVAPGQGIEKLFF.